These 24 T cell receptor beta chains originate from one sample sequenced in a study of patients and donors after allogeneic stem cell transplantation. TCRdb redid the calling of the RT-PCR reads with MiXCR, one entry per CDR3 protein. The data show about a million distinct CDR3 sequences, over 15% seen once. Sequencing was performed on blood, either unsorted or a sorted T cell fraction (not recorded which). The receptors derive from a human donor who was either an allogeneic HSCT recipient or a stem cell or donor lymphocyte infusion donor (not recorded which). It is not recorded whose cells these are; they may come from a transplant donor.

This clonotype was seen a few times. The V call is TRBV6-5, the J call TRBJ1-2, with 9 bases aligning to TRBD1. Losses at the gene ends were 4 bases for V and 8 bases for J; bases not matched to a gene: 14. Per the germline V gene, CDR1 is MNHEY and CDR2 is SVGAGI. The CDR3 contains 16 residues. CDR3 in amino acids: CASSSRAGTGYKGYTF. The CDR3 nucleotides read TGTGCCAGCAGTTCTAGGGCCGGGACAGGGTATAAAGGCTACACCTTC.

The CDR3 coding sequence is TGTGCCAGCAGCTTAGGAGGGTTTAGCGGGAGTCAGGCCGGGGAGCTGTTTTTT. As protein: CASSLGGFSGSQAGELFF. V usage is TRBV7-8 and J usage is TRBJ2-2; 9 nucleotides agree with TRBD2. CDR3 length: 18 residues. Trimming cost V 1 base and J 6 bases; bases outside gene matches: 12. Germline V gene data show CDR1 as SGHVS and CDR2 as FQNEAQ.

This clonotype was observed a handful of times. The rearrangement joins TRBV20-1 to TRBJ2-7; TRBD1 matches at 8 bases. Trimming cost V 5 bases and J 3 bases; bases outside gene matches: 6. The CDR3 loop spans 13 amino acids. Germline V gene lookup returns CDR1 DFQATT and CDR2 SNEGSKA (reference sequence). As DNA, the CDR3 is TGCAGTGCTGGGACAGGCCAACTCTACGAGCAGTACTTC. The encoded protein is CSAGTGQLYEQYF.

A few counts support this clonotype. This chain uses TRBV2 with TRBJ1-2, with D possibly TRBD1 on 5 matching bases. Germline loops: CDR1 SNHLY, CDR2 FYNNEI. This CDR3 spans 14 amino acids. Trimming shortened V by 6 bases and J by 4 bases, and 15 bases separated the two germline ends. CDR3 residues: CASRGRGVSYGYTF. Written as DNA, the CDR3 is TGTGCCAGCAGAGGAAGGGGAGTATCCTATGGCTACACCTTC.

V gene TRBV28 combines with J gene TRBJ2-7; 8 bases line up with TRBD2. CDR3 length: 17 amino acids. The junction had 17 bases not matched to a gene; V was cut back by 8 bases and J by 2 bases. The germline CDR1 and CDR2 sequences are MDHEN and SYDVKM. CDR3: CASGSGRREVPAYEQYF. The CDR3 bases are TGTGCCAGCGGTTCTGGGAGGCGGGAGGTCCCTGCCTACGAGCAGTACTTC.

This clonotype was counted only a few times. V usage is TRBV27 and J usage is TRBJ2-7, with 7 bases matching TRBD2. Germline loops: CDR1 MNHEY, CDR2 SMNVEV (reference sequence). Trimming took 5 bases from V and 3 from J; bases not matched to a gene: 7. This CDR3 contains 14 residues. Here the CDR3 reads CASSESREGYEQYF. The CDR3 DNA reads TGTGCCAGCAGTGAGTCCAGGGAGGGCTACGAGCAGTACTTC.

The chain recombines TRBV4-1 with TRBJ2-4, with 8 bases identical to TRBD1. The CDR3 loop spans 18 amino acids. Trimming removed 5 bases from V and 0 bases from J; junction bases left unmatched: 12. Germline V lookup: CDR1 MGHRA, CDR2 YSYEKL. CDR3 nucleotides: TGCGCCAGCAGCGCGACAGGGGATAATCTTCTAGCCAAAAACATTCAGTACTTC. It codes for CASSATGDNLLAKNIQYF.

This clonotype was seen a handful of times. The V gene is TRBV6-2 or TRBV6-3, the J gene TRBJ2-1, with 8 bases identical to TRBD2. Trimming at V came to 10 bases and at J to 5 bases, leaving 10 bases not matched to a gene. Germline CDR1 MNHEY, CDR2 SVGEGT. The CDR3 has 14 amino acids. The CDR3 nucleotides are TGTGCCACCTCCGGGCGGGGGGCCCACAATGAGCAGTTCTTC. Amino acid sequence: CATSGRGAHNEQFF.

The chain joins TRBV20-1 to TRBJ1-6; D not certain. This CDR3 spans 14 amino acids. V was trimmed by 1 base and J by 1 base, leaving 5 bases between them. Per germline, CDR1 DFQATT and CDR2 SNEGSKA (reference sequence). CDR3 loop: CSARGVSYNSPLHF. CDR3 DNA: TGCAGTGCTAGAGGGGTTTCCTATAATTCACCCCTCCACTTT.

This clonotype appeared once. At one boundary the junction diverges from the germline segment, which might be a read error. V is TRBV7-7 and J is TRBJ2-5, with D perhaps matching TRBD1 (5 bases). The CDR3 length is 17 residues. Germline CDR1 and CDR2: SSHAT and FNYEAQ (reference sequence). The CDR3 loop is CASSLGRQRTYQETQYF. The DNA for the CDR3 is TGTGCTAGCAGCTTAGGCCGTCAACGGACATACCAAGAGACCCAGTACTTC.

Ten or more counts support this clonotype. This sequence joins TRBV12-3 or TRBV12-4 and TRBJ1-4; the D is unclear. The CDR3 totals 14 residues. Trimming took off 4 bases at V and 7 bases at J, with 13 bases between the two ends. CDR3 in DNA: TGTGCCAGCAGTTGGGGAGGCTCGGGTGAAAAACTGTTTTTT. Translating gives CASSWGGSGEKLFF.

This chain uses TRBV29-1 with TRBJ2-7, with D possibly TRBD1 on 6 matching bases. Germline CDR1 SQVTM, CDR2 ANQGSEA. The CDR3 sequence is 13 residues long. Trimming took off 7 bases at V and 2 bases at J, with 15 bases between the two ends. The CDR3 is CSGVSGQTYEQYF. In DNA form, the CDR3 reads TGCAGCGGGGTCTCCGGACAGACCTACGAGCAGTACTTC.

This clonotype was detected a few times. This rearrangement joins TRBV18 to TRBJ1-1; 7 bases map to TRBD1. V shed 4 bases, J shed 0 bases, and the junction held 8 bases outside the gene matches. The CDR3 extends over 16 amino acids. The V gene's germline CDR1 is KGHSH and CDR2 LQKENI. Written as DNA, the CDR3 is TGTGCCAGCTCACTAACGCCAGGGGGGGTGAACACTGAAGCTTTCTTT. Translated, it gives CASSLTPGGVNTEAFF.

This chain joins TRBV4-2 and TRBJ2-1; 8 bases are shared with TRBD2. Germline lookup yields CDR1 LGHNA and CDR2 YNFKEQ. The CDR3 has 15 residues. V lost 6 bases and J lost 10; bases outside the gene matches: 14. CDR3 nucleotides: TGTGCCAGCAGGGATGCGGGGGGCCCAACAGGGGAGCAGTTCTTC. It translates to CASRDAGGPTGEQFF.

The table lists this clonotype with a few counts. The V and J genes are TRBV5-6 and TRBJ2-5, with a weak D call TRBD1 (6 bases). V was cut by 0 bases and J by 2 bases, with 11 bases left in between. The CDR3 is 15 residues long. In germline, CDR1 is SGHDT, CDR2 YYEEEE. The CDR3 sequence: CASSLAGQPQETQYF. CDR3 nucleotide sequence: TGTGCCAGCAGCTTGGCTGGACAGCCTCAAGAGACCCAGTACTTC.

The chain recombines TRBV4-2 with TRBJ2-3; D is ambiguous. The CDR3 has 16 residues. The V end lost 4 bases, the J end lost 1 base, and 15 bases lay between the germline ends. From germline, CDR1 is LGHNA and CDR2 YNFKEQ. Written as DNA, the CDR3 is TGTGCCAGCAGCCGGCGGACGAAGAGTGGCACAGATACGCAGTATTTT. This encodes CASSRRTKSGTDTQYF.

This clonotype was recorded a few times. The gene calls are TRBV5-1 and TRBJ1-4; 7 bases are a match to TRBD1. J was trimmed by 8 bases and V by 4 bases; bases with no gene match: 5. This CDR3 has 13 amino acids. The V gene's germline CDR1 is SGHRS and CDR2 YFSETQ. This chain's CDR3 is CASSTGTVEKLFF. The CDR3 DNA is TGCGCCAGCAGCACCGGGACAGTAGAAAAACTGTTTTTT.

This chain joins TRBV5-6 and TRBJ1-2, with 9 nucleotides matching TRBD1. Trimming cost V 4 bases and J 4 bases; bases outside gene matches: 8. This CDR3 is built from 15 residues. Per the germline V gene, CDR1 is SGHDT and CDR2 is YYEEEE. CDR3 bases: TGTGCCAGCAGCCTGGGGACAGGGATACTCTATGGCTACACCTTC. This sequence encodes CASSLGTGILYGYTF. Looking up the rest from reference TRBV5-6 and TRBJ1-2 gives the full variable domain: DAGVTQSPTHLIKTRGQQVTLRCSPKSGHDTVSWYQQALGQGPQFIFQYYEEEERQRGNFPDRFSGHQFPNYSSELNVNALLLGDSALYLCASSLGTGILYGYTFGSGTRLTVV.

Many counts were recorded for this clonotype. The CDR3 loop reads CASSRDLDEKLFF. CDR3 in DNA: TGTGCCAGCAGCCGGGATCTTGATGAAAAACTGTTTTTT. This chain uses TRBV5-6 with TRBJ1-4, with D unresolved. CDR1 and CDR2 (germline): SGHDT, YYEEEE. V was clipped by 4 bases and J by 6 bases, with 10 bases between them. The CDR3 spans 13 residues.

The chain links TRBV20-1 to TRBJ1-3; 8 bases map to TRBD1. The length of the CDR3 is 16 residues. The trim removed 1 base at V and 2 bases at J, leaving 7 bases unmatched. Germline V gives CDR1 DFQATT, CDR2 SNEGSKA (reference sequence). CDR3 region: CSARAGDRRAGNTIYF. In DNA, the CDR3 is TGCAGTGCTAGAGCCGGGGACAGGAGGGCTGGAAACACCATATATTTT.

This clonotype was seen more than once but under ten times. The chain has TRBV5-1 and TRBJ2-7; either TRBD1 or TRBD2 may supply D (5 bases each). The CDR3 spans 14 residues. From germline, CDR1 is SGHRS and CDR2 YFSETQ. The V end was cut by 5 bases, the J end by 0 bases, with 12 bases between. The CDR3 DNA sequence: TGCGCCAGCAGGAGGGACGCGAGCTCCTACGAGCAGTACTTC. Protein: CASRRDASSYEQYF.

This clonotype was counted between two and nine times. At one end the junction does not follow the germline gene, possibly because of a read error. The chain carries TRBV20-1 and TRBJ1-1; D remains unclear. The CDR3 runs 12 residues. CDR1 and CDR2 from the germline V gene are DFQATT and SNEGSKA (reference sequence). The CDR3 here is CSALWKNPEAFF. The CDR3 region has the DNA TGCAGTGCTCTCTGGAAGAACCCTGAAGCTTTCTTT.

The J gene is TRBJ2-3, the V gene TRBV20-1, with D maybe TRBD2 (6 bases). Deletions cut 2 bases from V and 2 bases from J, with 11 bases between. The CDR3 sequence is 14 residues long. Germline V gene data show CDR1 as DFQATT and CDR2 as SNEGSKA (reference sequence). Written as DNA, the CDR3 is TGCAGTGCTAGACCCGGGACTCACACAGATACGCAGTATTTT. This gives the protein CSARPGTHTDTQYF.

This clonotype came up a few times. The chain links TRBV12-3 or TRBV12-4 to TRBJ2-5; 8 nucleotides align to TRBD1. V shed 5 bases and J 2 bases; nucleotides not matched to a gene: 7. CDR3 size: 15 residues. The CDR3 sequence: CASSDRQGRQETQYF. The CDR3 coding sequence is TGTGCCAGCAGTGATCGACAGGGGAGACAAGAGACCCAGTACTTC.